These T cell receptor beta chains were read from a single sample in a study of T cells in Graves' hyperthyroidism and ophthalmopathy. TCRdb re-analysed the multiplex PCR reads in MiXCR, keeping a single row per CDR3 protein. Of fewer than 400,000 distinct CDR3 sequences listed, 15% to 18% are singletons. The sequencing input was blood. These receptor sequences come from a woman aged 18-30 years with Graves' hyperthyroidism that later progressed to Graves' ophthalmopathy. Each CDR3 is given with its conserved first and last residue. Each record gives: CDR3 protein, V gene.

cdr3_aa: CSAKDGLNTEAFF; v_call: TRBV20-1
cdr3_aa: CSARARGFEQYF; v_call: TRBV20-1
cdr3_aa: CASRGLAGAIHEQYF; v_call: TRBV27
cdr3_aa: CASPRGDTQYF; v_call: TRBV2
cdr3_aa: CASSRGDEAFF; v_call: TRBV27
cdr3_aa: CASSVTGGSEQYF; v_call: TRBV11-3
cdr3_aa: CASSIARQGINQPQHF; v_call: TRBV19
cdr3_aa: CASSWEVGLTVYEQYF; v_call: TRBV28
cdr3_aa: CASSLSRRALGYTF; v_call: TRBV12-3/TRBV12-4
cdr3_aa: CASSATSGPGVEQYF; v_call: TRBV2
cdr3_aa: CASSFSTGNQPQHF; v_call: TRBV5-5
cdr3_aa: CASSLPSNEQFF; v_call: TRBV5-1
cdr3_aa: CASSTRRGTSTDTQYF; v_call: TRBV4-1
cdr3_aa: CSARGDRGDTDTQYF; v_call: TRBV20-1
cdr3_aa: CASSFTRLASSYNEQFF; v_call: TRBV7-9
cdr3_aa: CASSQIIAYEQYF; v_call: TRBV4-1
cdr3_aa: CASSYQREAYEQYF; v_call: TRBV6-2/TRBV6-3
cdr3_aa: CASSFSGRSYNEQFF; v_call: TRBV7-2
cdr3_aa: CSARAGGSTDTQYF; v_call: TRBV20-1
cdr3_aa: CASSFVRAGYEQYF; v_call: TRBV7-9
cdr3_aa: CASSSPQGVGTGELFF; v_call: TRBV28
cdr3_aa: CASRDQNYEQYF; v_call: TRBV5-1
cdr3_aa: CSANPGTRDYNEQFF; v_call: TRBV20-1
cdr3_aa: CSAKLAGQETQYF; v_call: TRBV20-1
cdr3_aa: CSARGLFGSSYNSPLHF; v_call: TRBV20-1
cdr3_aa: CASRGGNSQNTGELFF; v_call: TRBV28
cdr3_aa: CSAREPRETDTQYF; v_call: TRBV20-1
cdr3_aa: CASSQDERGSYNEQFF; v_call: TRBV3-1
cdr3_aa: CASSLDSTGELFF; v_call: TRBV5-1
cdr3_aa: CASSLDGSGYTF; v_call: TRBV7-2